The 15 T cell receptor beta chains below all came from one sample that was sequenced in a study of shared clonotypes between healthy human individuals. Method: immunoSEQ multiplex PCR; TCRdb's copy keeps in-frame clones and lacks some. The table has a few million clones, 80% to 95% seen once. Source material: naive CD4+ T cells from PBMCs. The sample's subset: CD45RA+ positively selected. The receptors originated from a man younger than 30 in good health. Some clones in this sample may be carry-over from other donors' samples.

This clone has just one count. The chain uses TRBV28 and TRBJ2-3; 13 bases map to TRBD2. Unmatched junction bases numbered 8, after V lost 6 bases and J lost 5 bases. The germline CDR1 and CDR2 sequences are MDHEN and SYDVKM. This CDR3 spans 16 amino acids. Here the CDR3 reads CASRGTSGRDGDTQYF. Written as DNA, the CDR3 is TGTGCCAGCAGGGGCACTAGCGGGAGGGACGGAGATACGCAGTATTTT.

The gene calls are TRBV28 and TRBJ2-4, with TRBD1 matching 7 bases. Germline trimming cut 5 bases from V and 8 bases from J; bases unmatched to any gene: 12. The CDR3 sequence is 15 residues long. Germline CDR1 MDHEN, CDR2 SYDVKM. This CDR3 reads CASSPMGQRMDIQYF. CDR3 DNA: TGTGCCAGCAGTCCGATGGGACAGCGGATGGACATTCAGTACTTC.

This chain joins TRBV19 and TRBJ2-3; possibly TRBD2 for D (5 bases). The germline V gene has CDR1 LNHDA and CDR2 SQIVND (reference sequence). Trimming stripped 6 bases from V and 2 bases from J, with 18 bases between. The CDR3 extends over 16 amino acids. Here the CDR3 reads CASRPPLGRDTDTQYF. CDR3 coding DNA: TGTGCCAGTAGACCCCCCCTTGGGAGAGACACAGATACGCAGTATTTT.

The chain links TRBV11-2 to TRBJ2-7; the match to TRBD2 covers 12 bases. From germline, CDR1 is SGHAT and CDR2 FQNNGV. V lost 1 base, J lost 3 bases, and 4 bases stayed unmatched. The CDR3 is made up of 16 amino acids. For the CDR3, the DNA is TGTGCCAGCAGCTTAGTCCGGACTAGCGGGATCTACGAGCAGTACTTC. Its protein is CASSLVRTSGIYEQYF.

V gene TRBV28 combines with J gene TRBJ2-7; no definite D call. CDR1 is MDHEN and CDR2 is SYDVKM in the germline V gene. The CDR3 loop spans 13 amino acids. The ends were cut back, 2 bases at V and 10 bases at J, with 15 bases in the middle. CDR3 region: CASSLSPKAQQYF. The CDR3 DNA sequence: TGTGCCAGCAGTTTAAGTCCAAAGGCGCAACAGTACTTC. Complete variable domain (other parts from reference TRBV28 and TRBJ2-7): DVKVTQSSRYLVKRTGEKVFLECVQDMDHENMFWYRQDPGLGLRLIYFSYDVKMKEKGDIPEGYSVSREKKERFSLILESASTNQTSMYLCASSLSPKAQQYFGPGTRLTVT.

The chain couples TRBV5-1 to TRBJ2-2; a weak D match, TRBD2 (5 bases). The CDR3 sequence is 14 residues long. The germline gives CDR1 SGHRS, CDR2 YFSETQ. With 4 bases removed from V and 5 bases from J, the gap between germline ends came to 12 bases. The CDR3 DNA sequence: TGCGCCAGCAGCACGCGGACGGGGACCGGGGAGCTGTTTTTT. Its translation is CASSTRTGTGELFF.

CDR3: CASRPTSGHTGELFF. The CDR3 nucleotides read TGTGCCAGCAGGCCTACTAGCGGTCACACCGGGGAGCTGTTTTTT. The rearrangement uses TRBV6-6 and TRBJ2-2; 8 bases line up with TRBD2. The V gene's germline CDR1 is MNHNY and CDR2 SVGAGI (reference sequence). The CDR3 has 15 amino acids. V lost 6 bases, J lost 3 bases, and 6 bases stayed unmatched.

The J gene is TRBJ2-2, the V gene TRBV11-3, with D perhaps TRBD1 (6 bases). Between the trimmed V and J ends, which lost 8 bases and 0 bases, there was a span of 10 bases. Per germline, CDR1 SGHNT and CDR2 YENEEA. The CDR3 has 14 residues. CDR3 protein: CASGGQPNTGELFF. CDR3 nucleotide sequence: TGTGCCAGCGGAGGACAGCCGAACACCGGGGAGCTGTTTTTT. The full variable domain, in which reference TRBV11-3 and TRBJ2-2 provide the parts outside the CDR3, is EAGVVQSPRYKIIEKKQPVAFWCNPISGHNTLYWYLQNLGQGPELLIRYENEEAVDDSQLPKDRFSAERLKGVDSTLKIQPAELGDSAVYLCASGGQPNTGELFFGEGSRLTVL.

This chain connects TRBV10-3 to TRBJ1-1, with D uncertain. Germline CDR1 and CDR2: ENHRY and SYGVKD. V was pared by 0 bases and J by 6 bases, with 5 bases between. The CDR3 length is 12 residues. DNA of the CDR3: TGTGCCATCAGTGAGTCCTGGTCTGAAGCTTTCTTT. Amino acid sequence: CAISESWSEAFF.

The chain recombines TRBV4-3 with TRBJ2-1; the match to TRBD2 covers 11 bases. Trimming at V came to 4 bases and at J to 5 bases, leaving 10 bases not matched to a gene. The germline V gene encodes CDR1 LGHNA and CDR2 YSLEER. The CDR3 consists of 17 residues. CDR3 in amino acids: CASSRVLAGEHNNEQFF. Here the CDR3 DNA reads TGCGCCAGCAGCCGAGTACTAGCGGGAGAGCACAACAATGAGCAGTTCTTC.

The rearrangement links TRBV7-9 to TRBJ2-3; 9 bases fit TRBD1. The CDR3 runs to 17 residues. Germline V gene data show CDR1 as SEHNR and CDR2 as FQNEAQ (reference sequence). Losses at the gene ends were 0 bases for V and 2 bases for J; bases not matched to a gene: 6. CDR3 in DNA: TGTGCCAGCAGCTTAGCGCCCGGGACAGGGTACACAGATACGCAGTATTTT. Translated, it gives CASSLAPGTGYTDTQYF.

The chain uses TRBV6-6 and TRBJ1-2; no firm D call. The CDR3 spans 15 residues. V was shortened by 7 bases and J by 0 bases, with 15 bases between the two germline ends. The V gene's germline CDR1 is MNHNY and CDR2 SVGAGI (reference sequence). DNA of the CDR3: TGTGCCAGCACCTACGAGCCTGGGGCTAACTATGGCTACACCTTC. Residues: CASTYEPGANYGYTF.

The gene calls are TRBV5-1 and TRBJ2-2; D is unclear. Germline assignment: CDR1 SGHRS and CDR2 YFSETQ. V lost 0 bases, J lost 4 bases, and 16 bases lay in between. This CDR3 is built from 17 residues. CDR3 protein: CASSLAVSLSGTGELFF. The CDR3 region has the DNA TGCGCCAGCAGCTTGGCCGTAAGCCTTTCGGGCACCGGGGAGCTGTTTTTT.

The CDR3 bases are TGTGCCAGCAGCTCCTTCGTCGGCACTGAAGCTTTCTTT. This encodes CASSSFVGTEAFF. The V gene is TRBV7-3, the J gene TRBJ1-1; D is unclear. V was pared by 4 bases and J by 4 bases, with 10 bases between. The CDR3 consists of 13 residues. The germline V gene encodes CDR1 SGHTA and CDR2 FQGTGA.

The chain links TRBV7-8 to TRBJ2-7, with 14 positions matching TRBD2. Germline CDR1 reads SGHVS; CDR2 reads FQNEAQ. The junction had 7 bases not matched to a gene; V was cut back by 1 base and J by 5 bases. The CDR3 covers 17 residues. The DNA of the CDR3 is TGTGCCAGCAGCTTAGAGGTGGGACTAGCGGGAGAACACGAGCAGTACTTC. It translates to CASSLEVGLAGEHEQYF. Based on the CDR3 plus reference TRBV7-8 and TRBJ2-7, the full variable domain is GAGVSQSPRYKVAKRGQDVALRCDPISGHVSLFWYQQALGQGPEFLTYFQNEAQLDKSGLPSDRFFAERPEGSVSTLKIQRTQQEDSAVYLCASSLEVGLAGEHEQYFGPGTRLTVT.